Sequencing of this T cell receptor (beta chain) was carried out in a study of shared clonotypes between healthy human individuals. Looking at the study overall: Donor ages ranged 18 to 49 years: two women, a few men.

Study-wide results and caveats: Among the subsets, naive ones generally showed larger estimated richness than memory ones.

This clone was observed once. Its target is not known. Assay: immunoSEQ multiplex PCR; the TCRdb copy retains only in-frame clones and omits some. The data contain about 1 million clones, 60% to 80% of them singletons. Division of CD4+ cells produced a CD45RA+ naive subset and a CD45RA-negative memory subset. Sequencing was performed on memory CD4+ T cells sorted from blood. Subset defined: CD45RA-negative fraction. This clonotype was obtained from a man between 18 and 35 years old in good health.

The chain's CDR3 is CASSYSRGRGNEQFF. The CDR3 DNA sequence: TGTGCCAGCAGTTACTCACGCGGGCGGGGGAATGAGCAGTTCTTC. The rearrangement joins TRBV6-5 to TRBJ2-1, with 7 positions matching TRBD2. CDR3 size: 15 residues. Germline assignment: CDR1 MNHEY and CDR2 SVGAGI. J lost 7 bases, V lost 0 bases, and 6 bases had no gene match.